The clone carrying this T cell receptor (beta chain) appeared a few times. Its target is not known. The germline gene is not matched at one end of the junction; a read error may be the cause. The record originates from a study of metastatic and nonmetastatic thyroid tumors. In the study overall: The authors compared repertoires across blood and tumor or nodule tissue from malignant and benign thyroid patients.

Patients underwent thyroid surgery, and none had received any treatment before it. This CDR3 region has 14 residues. General observations from the study: Across blood and tumor, TCR beta diversity in malignant thyroid tumors was reportedly significantly higher than in benign nodules.

Under the authors' procedure: Built for papillary thyroid cancer, a distant-metastasis classifier drew on CDR3 differences across clinicopathological groups. Through MiXCR, TCRdb re-clonotyped the PCR reads. The V and J calls reflect TCRdb's pipeline rather than the authors' work. This table holds 20,000 to 25,000 clones, 15% to 20% found once. The sequence was obtained from a male donor with papillary thyroid cancer or a benign thyroid nodule (not recorded which). Some clones in this sample may be carry-over from other donors' samples. The chain joins TRBV12-3 or TRBV12-4 to TRBJ1-6; TRBD1 might be the D (6 bases). Material for sequencing was blood. The CDR3 nucleotides are TGTGCCAGCATCAACAGGGAGACTTCCTCACCCCTCCACTTC. Amino acid sequence: CASINRETSSPLHF.